The 2 T cell receptor beta chains given below trace back to one sample, sequenced in a study of CD8 T cells in ankylosing spondylitis. TCRdb recomputed calls from the 5' RACE reads with MiXCR, one row per CDR3 protein. The sample yields roughly 200,000 distinct CDR3 sequences, about 13% seen once. The source material was blood, either unsorted or a sorted T cell fraction (not recorded which). Receptors originate from a male donor with ankylosing spondylitis or in good health (not recorded which).

The chain has TRBV13 and TRBJ2-1; D ambiguous. Trimming shortened V by 5 bases and J by 8 bases, and 13 bases separated the two germline ends. CDR3 length: 13 residues. Per the germline V gene, CDR1 is PRHDT and CDR2 is FYEKMQ (reference sequence). The CDR3 nucleotides are TGTGCCAGCAGCGGTTTGTTGGTCCATGAGCAGTTCTTC. It codes for CASSGLLVHEQFF.

This clonotype was picked up a small number of times. The rearrangement joins TRBV27 to TRBJ2-1; 9 positions agree with TRBD2. The CDR3 length is 13 residues. CDR1 and CDR2 (germline): MNHEY, SMNVEV (reference sequence). The V gene end was trimmed by 6 bases and the J gene end by 6 bases; junction bases not matched to a gene: 3. CDR3 sequence: CASRAGGRNEQFF. The CDR3, as DNA: TGTGCCAGCAGGGCGGGGGGGCGCAATGAGCAGTTCTTC.